The 23 T cell receptor beta chains in this list originate from one sample, sequenced in a study of blood T cell repertoires in COVID-19. The repertoire was sequenced with immunoSEQ multiplex PCR; TCRdb's copy has only in-frame clones and lacks some. The data contain more than 250,000 clones, around 86% of them singletons. The sample was peripheral blood. Source of these receptors: a woman aged 25 to 39 who had recovered from COVID-19.

This clone was observed once. The chain combines TRBV7-9 with TRBJ2-7; TRBD1 matches at 9 bases. V gave up 4 bases and J gave up 5 bases; unmatched junction bases: 3. CDR1 SEHNR and CDR2 FQNEAQ come from the germline V gene (reference sequence). This CDR3 is 13 amino acids long. The CDR3 nucleotides are TGTGCCAGCAGCTGGACAGGGGACGACGAGCAGTACTTC. Protein: CASSWTGDDEQYF.

V and J are TRBV19 and TRBJ2-6, with D possibly being TRBD2 (6 bases). CDR1 is LNHDA, CDR2 SQIVND, per germline (reference sequence). The V end was cut by 8 bases, the J end by 0 bases, with 8 bases between. This CDR3 is built from 14 residues. The CDR3 loop is CASREFSGANVLTF. For the CDR3, the DNA is TGTGCCAGTCGGGAGTTCTCTGGGGCCAACGTCCTGACTTTC.

This chain uses TRBV6-2 or TRBV6-3 with TRBJ2-1; TRBD2 agrees at 9 bases. CDR3 length: 15 amino acids. With V trimmed by 5 bases and J by 3 bases, 5 bases remained unmatched. The germline CDR1 and CDR2 sequences are MNHEY and SVGEGT. This CDR3 is CASSRPTSGYNEQFF. The CDR3 nucleotides read TGTGCCAGCAGTCGACCGACTAGCGGCTACAATGAGCAGTTCTTC.

J is TRBJ1-2 and V is TRBV5-4; D might be TRBD1 (6 bases). V lost 4 bases and J 5 bases, leaving 18 bases between the germline ends. This CDR3 spans 15 amino acids. CDR1 is SGHNT and CDR2 is YYREEE in the germline V gene (reference sequence). This chain's CDR3 is CASSPVGTRGYGYTF. CDR3 DNA sequence: TGTGCCAGCAGCCCGGTCGGGACACGGGGTTATGGCTACACCTTC.

The chain recombines TRBV3-1 (or the pseudogene TRBV3-2) with TRBJ2-7, with 8 bases lining up with TRBD1. Germline CDR1 reads LGHDT; CDR2 reads YNNKEL (reference sequence). This CDR3 contains 13 residues. Trimming took 5 bases from V and 3 from J; bases not matched to a gene: 3. Here the CDR3 reads CASSVQGVYEQYF. CDR3 DNA: TGTGCCAGCAGCGTACAGGGGGTCTACGAGCAGTACTTC.

This chain joins TRBV30 and TRBJ2-5, with TRBD2 matching 9 bases. Per the germline V gene, CDR1 is GTSNPN and CDR2 is SVGIG (reference sequence). J lost 4 bases, V lost 1 base, and 10 bases had no gene match. The CDR3 consists of 16 residues. CDR3 protein: CAWSGSSGVGGETQYF. The CDR3 DNA is TGTGCCTGGAGTGGTTCTAGCGGGGTAGGGGGAGAGACCCAGTACTTC.

The V and J genes are TRBV18 and TRBJ2-3; TRBD2 aligns across 10 bases. V lost 6 bases and J lost 1; bases outside the gene matches: 7. The CDR3 consists of 16 residues. Germline V gene data show CDR1 as KGHSH and CDR2 as LQKENI. The CDR3 sequence is CASSSPGTSGTDTQYF. The CDR3 DNA is TGTGCCAGCTCCTCTCCCGGGACTAGCGGCACAGATACGCAGTATTTT.

CDR3 amino acids: CASSQDPTGEISYGYTF. DNA of the CDR3: TGTGCCAGCAGCCAAGACCCGACAGGGGAGATTAGTTATGGCTACACCTTC. V usage is TRBV3-1 (or the pseudogene TRBV3-2) and J usage is TRBJ1-2; TRBD1 aligns across 8 bases. The V gene end was trimmed by 0 bases and the J gene end by 5 bases; junction bases not matched to a gene: 11. There are 17 residues in the CDR3. CDR1 is LGHDT, CDR2 YNNKEL, per germline (reference sequence).

This chain joins TRBV6-5 and TRBJ2-3; TRBD2 is a possible D gene (5 bases). Per germline, CDR1 MNHEY and CDR2 SVGAGI. This CDR3 contains 13 residues. Trimming stripped 3 bases from V and 5 bases from J, with 9 bases between. CDR3 residues: CASSYRREDTQYF. The CDR3 bases are TGTGCCAGCAGTTATCGACGGGAAGATACGCAGTATTTT.

This clone has only one observation. The chain employs TRBV12-5 and TRBJ2-5; TRBD1 is a possible D gene (6 bases). Germline lookup yields CDR1 LGHNT and CDR2 FRNRAP. V lost 7 bases, J lost 3 bases, and 18 bases lay in between. The CDR3 sequence is 15 residues long. The CDR3 here is CASAPTREGEETQYF. The CDR3 DNA reads as TGTGCTAGTGCCCCGACTCGTGAGGGGGAAGAGACCCAGTACTTC. The whole variable domain, remainder taken from reference TRBV12-5 and TRBJ2-5, is DARVTQTPRHKVTEMGQEVTMRCQPILGHNTVFWYRQTMMQGLELLAYFRNRAPLDDSGMPKDRFSAEMPDATLATLKIQPSEPRDSAVYFCASAPTREGEETQYFGPGTRLLVL.

The J gene is TRBJ2-2, the V gene TRBV13; 7 nucleotides agree with TRBD1. The V gene end was trimmed by 6 bases and the J gene end by 4 bases; junction bases not matched to a gene: 8. CDR1 is PRHDT and CDR2 is FYEKMQ in the germline V gene (reference sequence). This CDR3 region has 15 residues. This chain's CDR3 is CASSLGQKLTGELFF. The CDR3 coding sequence is TGTGCCAGCAGTTTGGGACAGAAGCTCACCGGGGAGCTGTTTTTT.

The V and J genes are TRBV5-6 and TRBJ2-7, with a tentative D call TRBD2 (5 bases). The CDR3 has 14 amino acids. Germline CDR1 and CDR2: SGHDT and YYEEEE. Trimming took off 0 bases at V and 4 bases at J, with 11 bases between the two ends. CDR3 DNA sequence: TGTGCCAGCAGCTTGGTTGGGAGTGGGTACGAGCAGTACTTC. It encodes CASSLVGSGYEQYF. Full variable domain (outside the CDR3, taken from reference TRBV5-6 and TRBJ2-7): DAGVTQSPTHLIKTRGQQVTLRCSPKSGHDTVSWYQQALGQGPQFIFQYYEEEERQRGNFPDRFSGHQFPNYSSELNVNALLLGDSALYLCASSLVGSGYEQYFGPGTRLTVT.

V is TRBV19 and J is TRBJ2-6, with TRBD2 as a possible D gene (6 bases). CDR3 length: 18 residues. V was cut by 1 base and J by 2 bases, with 15 bases left in between. CDR1 and CDR2 (germline): LNHDA, SQIVND (reference sequence). The CDR3 spells CASSIGGRLGAGANVLTF. The CDR3 bases are TGTGCCAGTAGTATAGGGGGGAGGTTGGGCGCTGGGGCCAACGTCCTGACTTTC.

This chain links TRBV10-1 with TRBJ2-2; 10 positions match TRBD2. The V segment lost 4 bases and the J segment 8 bases; nucleotides outside the gene matches: 7. This CDR3 region has 15 residues. CDR1 and CDR2 from the germline V gene are WNHNN and SYGVQD (reference sequence). CDR3 coding DNA: TGCGCCAGCAGTGGACTAGCGGGTGAATCGGGGGAGCTGTTTTTT. This gives the protein CASSGLAGESGELFF.

The V call is TRBV6-5, the J call TRBJ2-1; D gene unclear. Trimming took 8 bases from V and 8 from J, leaving 13 bases between them. Germline V gene sequence: CDR1 MNHEY, CDR2 SVGAGI. The CDR3 length is 12 residues. Here the CDR3 reads CASDLQAHEQFF. As DNA, the CDR3 is TGTGCCAGCGACCTCCAAGCGCATGAGCAGTTCTTC.

The chain recombines TRBV6-5 with TRBJ1-2, with 8 bases aligning to TRBD1. The J segment lost 6 bases and the V segment lost 6 bases, leaving 6 bases of the junction unmatched. CDR3 length equals 13 residues. The germline V gene encodes CDR1 MNHEY and CDR2 SVGAGI. For the CDR3, the DNA is TGTGCCAGCAGCCGATCGACAGGGGATGGCTACACCTTC. Encoded protein: CASSRSTGDGYTF.

This sequence joins TRBV29-1 and TRBJ2-2; 7 nucleotides align to TRBD1. Germline CDR1 reads SQVTM; CDR2 reads ANQGSEA. The trim removed 6 bases at V and 5 bases at J, leaving 6 bases unmatched. The CDR3 has 13 amino acids. CDR3 nucleotide sequence: TGCAGCGTACAGGGGATTAAGACCGGGGAGCTGTTTTTT. Protein: CSVQGIKTGELFF.

The V call is TRBV4-3, the J call TRBJ1-6; TRBD1 agrees at 7 bases. This CDR3 spans 16 amino acids. V was pared by 0 bases and J by 10 bases, with 9 bases of the junction left unmatched. CDR1 is LGHNA and CDR2 is YSLEER in the germline V gene. CDR3 residues: CASSQDLPGGTSPLHF. CDR3 nucleotides: TGCGCCAGCAGCCAAGATCTTCCAGGGGGAACATCACCCCTCCACTTT.

The V and J genes are TRBV7-3 and TRBJ2-3; D may be TRBD2 (6 bases). Germline V CDR1 and CDR2: SGHTA, FQGTGA. Deletions cut 5 bases from V and 1 base from J, with 13 bases between. The CDR3 length is 15 residues. CDR3 DNA: TGTGCCAGCAGCCCGATTGGAGGGCGCACAGATACGCAGTATTTT. Encoded protein: CASSPIGGRTDTQYF. Full variable domain (missing parts from reference TRBV7-3 and TRBJ2-3): GAGVSQTPSNKVTEKGKYVELRCDPISGHTALYWYRQSLGQGPEFLIYFQGTGAADDSGLPNDRFFAVRPEGSVSTLKIQRTERGDSAVYLCASSPIGGRTDTQYFGPGTRLTVL.

This sequence joins TRBV7-2 and TRBJ1-1; no firm D call. The CDR3 totals 13 residues. In germline, CDR1 is SGHTA, CDR2 FQGNSA. The V gene lost 3 bases and the J gene lost 6 bases, with 11 bases spanning the gap. The CDR3 region is CASSFRVGSEAFF. Here the CDR3 DNA reads TGTGCCAGCAGCTTTCGTGTGGGCTCTGAAGCTTTCTTT. Together with reference TRBV7-2 and TRBJ1-1, the CDR3 gives the full variable domain: GAGVSQSPSNKVTEKGKDVELRCDPISGHTALYWYRQSLGQGLEFLIYFQGNSAPDKSGLPSDRFSAERTGGSVSTLTIQRTQQEDSAVYLCASSFRVGSEAFFGQGTRLTVV.

The DNA of the CDR3 is TGTGCCAGCAGACAGGGGGCGGACACTGAAGCTTTCTTT. Its protein is CASRQGADTEAFF. The chain recombines TRBV3-1 (or the pseudogene TRBV3-2) with TRBJ1-1; 9 bases agree with TRBD1. After removal of 6 bases from V and 3 bases from J, the junction contained 2 bases not matched to a gene. There are 13 residues in the CDR3. Germline V gene sequence: CDR1 LGHDT, CDR2 YNNKEL (reference sequence).

This clone was found a few times. The rearrangement joins TRBV6-5 to TRBJ1-2; TRBD1 might be the D (5 bases). Germline lookup yields CDR1 MNHEY and CDR2 SVGAGI. The V and J ends lost 8 bases and 6 bases respectively, with 22 bases between them. The CDR3 consists of 15 residues. The CDR3 coding sequence is TGTGCCAGCTTTCGGACTATCACAGGAATTGATGGCTACACCTTC. This translates into CASFRTITGIDGYTF.

V and J are TRBV5-1 and TRBJ2-7; 8 nucleotides match TRBD1. Germline loops: CDR1 SGHRS, CDR2 YFSETQ. V dropped 0 bases and J dropped 7; count of bases not matched to a gene: 9. CDR3 length equals 15 residues. The DNA for the CDR3 is TGCGCCAGCAGCTTGGAAGGACAGGGTCTGGGGGAGCAGTACTTC. This encodes CASSLEGQGLGEQYF.